One sample yielded the 6 T cell receptor beta chains listed below, sequenced in a study of cytotoxic CD8 clonotypes in ibrutinib-treated CLL. The method was immunoSEQ multiplex PCR; TCRdb's version includes in-frame clones alone and lacks a portion of them. The sample includes approximately 30,000 clones, about three quarters of them seen just once. Sequenced material: PBMCs, taken after 24 months of ibrutinib treatment. These receptors originate from a human donor with chronic lymphocytic leukemia.

In this sample, this clone turned up a few times. The CDR3 does not close with the conserved phenylalanine or tryptophan, likely indicating a read error. No DNA is shown, since the ends of the CDR3 on it are uncertain; the CDR3 is the one TCRdb lists. The chain uses TRBV29-1 and TRBJ2-7. Germline lookup yields CDR1 SQVTM and CDR2 ANQGSEA. The CDR3 numbers 8 amino acids, ends counted. The CDR3 region is CSVAGTGQ.

This clone has a single count. The chain couples TRBV30 to TRBJ2-3; TRBD1 aligns across 10 bases. The germline gives CDR1 GTSNPN, CDR2 SVGIG (reference sequence). Trimming removed 0 bases from V and 1 base from J; junction bases left unmatched: 7. The CDR3 extends over 17 amino acids. CDR3 protein: CAWSVRTGGVGTDTQYF. The CDR3 region has the DNA TGTGCCTGGAGTGTCCGGACAGGGGGTGTTGGCACAGATACGCAGTATTTT.

The chain joins TRBV2 to TRBJ2-3; D is perhaps TRBD1 or TRBD2 (5 bases each). V dropped 7 bases and J dropped 5 bases, with 25 bases sitting between them. Germline V CDR1 and CDR2: SNHLY, FYNNEI. This CDR3 comprises 17 residues. The chain's CDR3 is CASIKTSVVWGIDTQYF. The CDR3 region has the DNA TGTGCCAGCATCAAGACCTCCGTGGTTTGGGGGATAGATACGCAGTATTTT.

V is TRBV11-3 and J is TRBJ1-1; unclear D gene. Germline CDR1 is SGHNT and CDR2 is YENEEA. This CDR3 spans 13 amino acids. V lost 3 bases, J lost 2 bases, and 7 bases lay in between. The CDR3 sequence is CASSFSGNTEAFF. The CDR3 DNA follows: TGTGCCAGCAGCTTTTCGGGAAACACTGAAGCTTTCTTT. Looking up the rest from reference TRBV11-3 and TRBJ1-1 gives the full variable domain: EAGVVQSPRYKIIEKKQPVAFWCNPISGHNTLYWYLQNLGQGPELLIRYENEEAVDDSQLPKDRFSAERLKGVDSTLKIQPAELGDSAVYLCASSFSGNTEAFFGQGTRLTVV.

This chain joins TRBV6-5 and TRBJ2-3, with 7 nucleotides matching TRBD1. The CDR3 covers 15 residues. CDR1 and CDR2 from the germline V gene are MNHEY and SVGAGI. The V gene end was trimmed by 6 bases and the J gene end by 1 base; junction bases not matched to a gene: 7. CDR3 DNA: TGTGCCAGCAGCAAACAGGGGAGAGGCACAGATACGCAGTATTTT. Protein product: CASSKQGRGTDTQYF.

CDR3 in amino acids: CASSLEQGLPGYTF. The CDR3 DNA sequence: TGTGCCAGCAGCTTAGAACAGGGGTTGCCTGGCTACACCTTC. The chain combines TRBV7-2 with TRBJ1-2, with 7 nucleotides matching TRBD1. This CDR3 has 14 residues. V lost 1 base, J lost 7 bases, and 6 bases stayed unmatched. Germline loops: CDR1 SGHTA, CDR2 FQGNSA.